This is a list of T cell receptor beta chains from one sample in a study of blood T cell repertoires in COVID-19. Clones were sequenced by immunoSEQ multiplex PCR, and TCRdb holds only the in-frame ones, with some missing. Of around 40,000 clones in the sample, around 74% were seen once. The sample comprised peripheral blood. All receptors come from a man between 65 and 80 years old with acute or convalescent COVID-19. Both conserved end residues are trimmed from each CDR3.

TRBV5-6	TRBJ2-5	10	ASSLAGETQY
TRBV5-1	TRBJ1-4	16	ASSLKGQGALANEKLF
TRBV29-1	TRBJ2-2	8	SVKLGELF
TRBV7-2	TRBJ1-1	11	ASSLQGNTEAF
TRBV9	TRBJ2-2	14	ASSSREGVVTGELF
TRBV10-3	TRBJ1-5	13	AISESGGGNQPQH
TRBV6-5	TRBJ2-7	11	ASSQDGGYEQY
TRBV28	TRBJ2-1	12	ASSAGTSLNEQF
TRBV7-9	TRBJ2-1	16	ASSLAGTSGGSYNEQF
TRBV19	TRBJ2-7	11	ASSKAVSYEQY
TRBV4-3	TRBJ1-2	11	ARRRGWGDGYT
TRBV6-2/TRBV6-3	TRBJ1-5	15	ASSRPQGASGNQPQH
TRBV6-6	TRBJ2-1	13	ASSSRGSSYNEQF
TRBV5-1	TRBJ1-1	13	ASSYQTALNTEAF
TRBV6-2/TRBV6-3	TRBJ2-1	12	ASSYGGMREEQF
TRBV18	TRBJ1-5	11	ASSPGSNQPQH
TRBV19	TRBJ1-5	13	ASKGTTGRNQPQH
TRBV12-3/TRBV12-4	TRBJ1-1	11	ASSSSGNTEAF
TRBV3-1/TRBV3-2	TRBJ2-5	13	ASSQALAGVETQY
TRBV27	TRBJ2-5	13	ASSNGFLGQETQY
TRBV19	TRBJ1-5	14	ASSIGEVYSNQPQH
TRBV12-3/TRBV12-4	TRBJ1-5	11	ASSLGRAQPQH
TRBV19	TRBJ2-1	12	ASSIELANNEQF
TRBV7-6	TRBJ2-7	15	ASSARPTSGSVYEQY
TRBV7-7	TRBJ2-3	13	ASSLWTGGTDTQY
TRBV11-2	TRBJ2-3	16	ASSNSAGLPLVTDTQY
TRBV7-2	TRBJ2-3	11	ASSLERADTQY
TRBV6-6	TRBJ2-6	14	ASSFYRGSGANVLT
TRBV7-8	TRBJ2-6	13	ASSFRSSGANVLT
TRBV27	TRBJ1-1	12	ASIGQNMNTEAF
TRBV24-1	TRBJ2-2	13	ATSDWGGNTGELF
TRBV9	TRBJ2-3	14	ASSGRAGVGTDTQY
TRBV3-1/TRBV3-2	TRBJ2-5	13	ASSQTVQGRETQY
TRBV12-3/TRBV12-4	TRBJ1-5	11	ASSRTPLRPQH
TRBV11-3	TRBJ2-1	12	ASSLGGLAIEQF
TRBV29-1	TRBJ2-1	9	SVGLGDEQF
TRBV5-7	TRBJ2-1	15	ASSLSNRDRAYNEQF
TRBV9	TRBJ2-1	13	ASSVESETYNEQF
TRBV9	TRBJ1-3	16	ASSVDGGRFSSGNTIY
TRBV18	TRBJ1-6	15	ASSPLNTSSYNSPLH
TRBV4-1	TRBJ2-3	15	ASSSRLAGVVKGAQY
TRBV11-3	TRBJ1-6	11	ASSSTGDSPLH
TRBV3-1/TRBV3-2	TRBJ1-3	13	ASSPGTVSGNTIY
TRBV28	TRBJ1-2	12	ASTTGGSPLGYT
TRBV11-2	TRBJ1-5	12	ASSLDSLNQPQH